Listed here is a single T cell receptor (beta chain). The data stem from a study of blood T cell repertoires in COVID-19. Overall study context: Italy, Spain and the United States were the sources of the convalescent and acute COVID-19 samples. Nucleic acid was either cDNA or gDNA, and it came from T cells, B-cell-depleted T cells, or PBMCs.

V was cut by 7 bases and J by 4 bases, with 16 bases left in between. This CDR3 has 14 amino acids. Germline V gene data show CDR1 as LNHDA and CDR2 as SQIVND (reference sequence). In the original analysis: Scientists estimated how many nucleated cells there were by amplifying reference gene primers. Repertoires were generated with immunoSEQ multiplex PCR, while TCRdb's copy carries only in-frame clones and drops some. Clone size and the V and J calls come from that table; the DNA yielded D and trimming. The table lists fewer than 80,000 clones, roughly 89% of them singletons, with around 5% in the top ten.

The rearrangement joins TRBV19 to TRBJ1-1; no clear D gene. The source of this sequence is a woman between 50 and 59 years old with active COVID-19. Sequences were obtained from peripheral blood. CDR3 bases: TGTGCCAGTACTCAACAGCCTCCAATCACTGAAGCTTTCTTT. The encoded protein is CASTQQPPITEAFF. The full variable domain, completed using reference TRBV19 and TRBJ1-1, is DGGITQSPKYLFRKEGQNVTLSCEQNLNHDAMYWYRQDPGQGLRLIYYSQIVNDFQKGDIAEGYSVSREKKESFPLTVTSAQKNPTAFYLCASTQQPPITEAFFGQGTRLTVV.